This TCR beta chain was recorded in a study of radiotherapy plus CTLA-4 blockade in lung cancer. Across the study: For 18% of patients, objective responses occurred, and about 33% had disease control. General study findings and limits: TCR clones from tumors expanded in blood after radiotherapy plus ipilimumab. Reports identified early blood T cell clone dynamics, with interferon-beta, as the best response predictor.

Ipilimumab CTLA-4 blockade and focal radiation were given to patients with chemo-refractory metastatic non-small-cell lung cancer. As for this clone: What it binds is unknown.

CDR1 and CDR2 (germline): LNHDA, SQIVND (reference sequence). This CDR3 is built from 15 residues. V gave up 3 bases and J gave up 4 bases, with 15 bases separating them. Measured with immunoSEQ multiplex PCR; TCRdb has only the in-frame clones, and not every one. Of roughly 120,000 clones in the sample, just under 80% were seen once. This receptor was identified in a human donor with non-small cell lung cancer who had a partial response to radiotherapy plus ipilimumab. The material was peripheral blood, obtained from a patient treated with radiotherapy plus ipilimumab. The rearrangement links TRBV19 to TRBJ1-1, with D perhaps matching TRBD1 (5 bases). The CDR3 sequence is CASSIRSSGGTEAFF. CDR3 in DNA: TGTGCCAGTAGTATTCGGTCGTCCGGGGGCACTGAAGCTTTCTTT.